Listed below are T cell receptor beta chains from one sample, sequenced in a study of a mutant IDH1 vaccine in newly diagnosed glioma. Profiled with immunoSEQ multiplex PCR; TCRdb holds only in-frame clones, not every one. The repertoire holds tens of thousands of clones, with roughly 82% as singletons. Sequenced material: PBMCs, taken from a glioma patient treated with radiotherapy, temozolomide or both. These receptors all stem from a man in his forties or fifties with glioma. Some clones in this sample may be carry-over from other donors' samples. CDR3s include the opening cysteine and the closing phenylalanine or tryptophan. D genes are given only for firm matches. Expanded clones get a size class; other rows say once, few or many, or leave the size out.

j_call v_call d_call clone_size cdr3_aa cdr3_nt
TRBJ2-5 TRBV2 TRBD1 few CASSEAEDRRGTQYF TGTGCCAGCAGTGAAGCAGAGGACAGGAGAGGGACCCAGTACTTC
TRBJ2-5 TRBV6-5 . . CASAEGLWETQYF TGTGCCAGCGCAGAGGGGTTGTGGGAGACCCAGTACTTC
TRBJ1-2 TRBV19 . . CASSIVKGFDYGYTF TGTGCCAGTAGTATAGTAAAGGGGTTCGACTATGGCTACACCTTC
TRBJ1-1 TRBV5-4 . . CASSLVRTGRTEAFF TGTGCCAGCAGCTTGGTCCGGACGGGACGCACTGAAGCTTTCTTT
TRBJ2-1 TRBV9 TRBD2 once CASSVASGDYNEQFF TGTGCCAGCAGCGTAGCCAGCGGGGATTACAATGAGCAGTTCTTC
TRBJ2-7 TRBV2 . . CASSEQGTTYEQYF TGTGCCAGCAGTGAACAGGGGACCACCTACGAGCAGTACTTC
TRBJ1-1 TRBV7-2 . . CASSSIADTEAFF TGTGCCAGCAGCTCTATTGCGGACACTGAAGCTTTCTTT
TRBJ1-1 TRBV5-1 . . CASSLEPGVGTEAFF TGCGCCAGCAGCTTGGAACCCGGGGTGGGCACTGAAGCTTTCTTT
TRBJ2-3 TRBV29-1 . . CSVQTVDTQYF TGCAGCGTTCAGACGGTAGATACGCAGTATTTT
TRBJ2-1 TRBV5-1 . . CASSVTGSSYNEQFF TGCGCCAGCAGCGTAACAGGGAGCTCCTACAATGAGCAGTTCTTC
TRBJ1-4 TRBV2 . . CASRSRQASRGEKLFF TGTGCCAGCAGAAGTAGACAGGCCTCCAGGGGTGAAAAACTGTTTTTT
TRBJ1-2 TRBV2 TRBD1 . CASSPGTEQFRAYGYTF TGTGCCAGCAGCCCCGGGACAGAGCAGTTCCGTGCCTATGGCTACACCTTC
TRBJ2-5 TRBV15 TRBD1 . CATSQGQGEETQYF TGTGCCACCAGCCAGGGACAGGGCGAAGAGACCCAGTACTTC
TRBJ2-7 TRBV27 . . CASSWTVSSYEQYF TGTGCCAGCAGTTGGACAGTGAGCTCCTACGAGCAGTACTTC
TRBJ2-2 TRBV7-9 TRBD1 . CASSPKWTGPGELFF TGTGCCAGCAGCCCAAAATGGACAGGGCCCGGGGAGCTGTTTTTT
TRBJ2-7 TRBV27 . . CASSSLFSRSYEQYF TGTGCCAGCAGTTCCCTTTTTTCGCGCTCCTACGAGCAGTACTTC
TRBJ2-2 TRBV5-1 TRBD1 few CASSLDRGHNGELFF TGCGCCAGCAGCTTGGACAGGGGGCATAACGGGGAGCTGTTTTTT
TRBJ2-7 TRBV29-1 . once CSAYGTVSYEQYF TGCAGCGCTTACGGGACGGTCTCCTACGAGCAGTACTTC
TRBJ1-2 TRBV30 TRBD1 . CAWSARQGSGYTF TGTGCCTGGAGTGCCCGACAGGGGAGCGGCTACACCTTC
TRBJ1-4 TRBV30 . few CAWSPSHAGANEKLFF TGTGCCTGGAGCCCAAGCCACGCAGGGGCTAATGAAAAACTGTTTTTT
TRBJ1-2 TRBV29-1 . . CSVVSRFQDYGYTF TGCAGCGTTGTTTCCAGGTTTCAGGACTATGGCTACACCTTC
TRBJ1-2 TRBV18 TRBD1 . CASSQDRDGSSGYTF TGTGCCAGCTCCCAAGACAGGGATGGATCTAGTGGCTACACCTTC
TRBJ2-2 TRBV4-1 . . CASSQLTANTGELFF TGCGCCAGCAGCCAACTTACGGCCAACACCGGGGAGCTGTTTTTT
TRBJ2-4 TRBV28 TRBD1 . CASKPGQGSIQYF TGTGCCAGCAAACCGGGACAGGGGAGCATTCAGTACTTC
TRBJ1-3 TRBV7-9 . . CASSSLGSVSGNTIYF TGTGCCAGCAGCTCCCTAGGTTCAGTCTCTGGAAACACCATATATTTT
TRBJ2-1 TRBV14 . . CASSQSGGSEQFF TGTGCCAGCAGCCAATCGGGGGGCAGTGAGCAGTTCTTC
TRBJ1-4 TRBV5-6 . . CASSLRGTTNEKLFF TGTGCCAGCAGCTTGAGGGGGACAACTAATGAAAAACTGTTTTTT
TRBJ1-6 TRBV5-4 TRBD1 . CASSPGQGNPNSPLHF TGTGCCAGCAGCCCTGGACAGGGGAATCCTAATTCACCCCTCCACTTT
TRBJ1-6 TRBV6-5 . . CASSYKGTDSPLHF TGTGCCAGCAGTTACAAGGGAACGGATTCACCCCTCCACTTT
TRBJ1-2 TRBV18 TRBD1 . CASSPTRDSPNYGYTF TGTGCCAGCTCACCCACTCGGGACAGTCCTAACTATGGCTACACCTTC
TRBJ2-5 TRBV5-6 . . CASSLEGVGRAGETQYF TGTGCCAGCAGCTTGGAGGGCGTAGGCAGGGCTGGGGAGACCCAGTACTTC
TRBJ1-2 TRBV5-4 . . CASSRPEGGGYTF TGTGCCAGCAGCCGACCGGAGGGGGGAGGCTACACCTTC
TRBJ2-1 TRBV4-1 . . CASSQESASSYNEQFF TGCGCCAGCAGCCAAGAGTCTGCAAGCTCCTACAATGAGCAGTTCTTC
TRBJ2-2 TRBV5-8 . . CASSSRGRGTGELFF TGTGCCAGCAGCTCCAGGGGAAGGGGCACCGGGGAGCTGTTTTTT
TRBJ2-7 TRBV10-1 . . CASSDSGSYEQYF TGCGCCAGCAGTGATTCAGGGTCTTACGAGCAGTACTTC
TRBJ1-3 TRBV27 . once CASSLWRGGGNTIYF TGTGCCAGCAGTTTATGGCGAGGGGGAGGAAACACCATATATTTT
TRBJ2-5 TRBV18 . . CASSPTGVYQETQYF TGTGCCAGCTCCCCGACAGGAGTGTACCAAGAGACCCAGTACTTC
TRBJ1-6 TRBV5-8 . . CASSFVRPLHF TGTGCCAGCAGCTTCGTACGGCCCCTCCACTTT
TRBJ1-1 TRBV5-4 . . CASSFPWGADTEAFF TGTGCCAGCAGCTTCCCTTGGGGCGCAGACACTGAAGCTTTCTTT
TRBJ2-1 TRBV13 TRBD2 . CASSYGTSGGAFYNEQFF TGTGCCAGCAGCTACGGGACTAGCGGGGGGGCCTTCTACAATGAGCAGTTCTTC
TRBJ2-1 TRBV29-1 . few CSVGDNEQFF TGCAGCGTTGGGGACAATGAGCAGTTCTTC
TRBJ2-1 TRBV7-9 . . CASSLGSAVSEQFF TGTGCCAGCAGCTTGGGCTCGGCGGTCAGTGAGCAGTTCTTC
TRBJ1-1 TRBV30 . . CAWCPNTEAFF TGTGCCTGGTGCCCAAACACTGAAGCTTTCTTT
TRBJ2-3 TRBV5-1 TRBD1 . CASSLARQGPTPTDTQYF TGCGCCAGCAGCTTAGCTAGACAGGGACCTACCCCCACAGATACGCAGTATTTT
TRBJ1-3 TRBV9 . . CASSPAVVGNTIYF TGTGCCAGCAGCCCAGCAGTAGTTGGAAACACCATATATTTT
TRBJ1-2 TRBV2 . . CASSERRQTNYGYTF TGTGCCAGCAGTGAAAGAAGACAGACCAACTATGGCTACACCTTC
TRBJ1-1 TRBV30 . few CAWTGWSNTEAFF TGTGCCTGGACAGGGTGGTCGAACACTGAAGCTTTCTTT
TRBJ2-7 TRBV18 . few CASSPSQGSSYEQYF TGTGCCAGCTCACCTTCGCAGGGGTCCTCCTACGAGCAGTACTTC
TRBJ2-1 TRBV11-3 . . CASSLDPGSYNEQFF TGTGCCAGCAGCTTAGACCCAGGTTCGTACAATGAGCAGTTCTTC
TRBJ2-3 TRBV12-5 TRBD2 . CASGPRGGAGDTQYF TGTGCTAGTGGACCCCGGGGGGGGGCGGGAGATACGCAGTATTTT
TRBJ2-3 TRBV5-1 . . CASSLVYGNSDTQYF TGCGCCAGCAGCTTGGTATACGGTAACTCAGATACGCAGTATTTT
TRBJ2-7 TRBV7-2 . . CASSPGRRTTAEQYF TGTGCCAGCAGCCCCGGGCGGCGTACGACGGCCGAGCAGTACTTC
TRBJ2-5 TRBV2 TRBD1 . CASSARQGARETQYF TGTGCCAGCAGTGCGCGACAGGGGGCGAGGGAGACCCAGTACTTC
TRBJ1-2 TRBV10-1 . . CASSESAGAGGYTF TGCGCCAGCAGTGAGTCGGCGGGGGCCGGCGGCTACACCTTC
TRBJ1-1 TRBV6-5 . . CASRGLNTEAFF TGTGCCAGCAGAGGACTGAACACTGAAGCTTTCTTT
TRBJ1-2 TRBV7-9 TRBD1 few CASSPTGGGYGYTF TGTGCCAGCAGCCCAACAGGGGGCGGGTATGGCTACACCTTC
TRBJ1-1 TRBV9 . . CASSVLLDTANTEAFF TGTGCCAGCAGCGTCCTCTTAGACACGGCGAACACTGAAGCTTTCTTT